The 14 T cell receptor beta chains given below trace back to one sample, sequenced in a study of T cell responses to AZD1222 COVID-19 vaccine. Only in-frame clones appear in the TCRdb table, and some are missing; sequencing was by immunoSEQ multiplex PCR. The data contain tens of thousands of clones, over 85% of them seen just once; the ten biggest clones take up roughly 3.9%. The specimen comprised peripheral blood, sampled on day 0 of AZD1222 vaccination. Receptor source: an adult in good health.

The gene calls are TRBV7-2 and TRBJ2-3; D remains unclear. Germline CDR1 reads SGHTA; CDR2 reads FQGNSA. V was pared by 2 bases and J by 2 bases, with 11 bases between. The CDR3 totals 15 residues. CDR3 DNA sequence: TGTGCCAGCAGCTTATATGGGTACACCACAGATACGCAGTATTTT. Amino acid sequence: CASSLYGYTTDTQYF. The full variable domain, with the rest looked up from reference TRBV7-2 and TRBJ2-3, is GAGVSQSPSNKVTEKGKDVELRCDPISGHTALYWYRQSLGQGLEFLIYFQGNSAPDKSGLPSDRFSAERTGGSVSTLTIQRTQQEDSAVYLCASSLYGYTTDTQYFGPGTRLTVL.

The CDR3 sequence is CASSTSGLAGEETQYF. DNA of the CDR3: TGCGCCAGCAGCACTTCCGGACTAGCGGGAGAAGAGACCCAGTACTTC. V gene TRBV5-1 combines with J gene TRBJ2-5; 13 nucleotides line up with TRBD2. Germline CDR1 and CDR2: SGHRS and YFSETQ. The CDR3 consists of 16 residues. Trimming removed 4 bases from V and 3 bases from J; junction bases left unmatched: 6.

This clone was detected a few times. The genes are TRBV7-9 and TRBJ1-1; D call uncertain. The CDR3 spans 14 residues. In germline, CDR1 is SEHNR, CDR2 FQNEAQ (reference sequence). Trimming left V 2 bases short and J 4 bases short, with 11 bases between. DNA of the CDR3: TGTGCCAGCAGCTTAATGACAACGATCACTGAAGCTTTCTTT. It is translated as CASSLMTTITEAFF.

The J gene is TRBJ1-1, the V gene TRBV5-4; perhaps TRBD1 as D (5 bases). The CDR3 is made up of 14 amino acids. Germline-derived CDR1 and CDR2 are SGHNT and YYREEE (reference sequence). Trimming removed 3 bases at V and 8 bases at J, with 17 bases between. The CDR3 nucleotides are TGTGCCAGCAGCTCCCCGCGTCGCGGACACGAAGCTTTCTTT. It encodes CASSSPRRGHEAFF.

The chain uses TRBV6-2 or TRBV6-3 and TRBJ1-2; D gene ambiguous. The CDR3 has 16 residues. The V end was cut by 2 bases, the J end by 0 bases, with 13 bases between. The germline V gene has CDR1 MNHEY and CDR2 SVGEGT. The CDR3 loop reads CASSYRTGIANYGYTF. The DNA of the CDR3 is TGTGCCAGCAGTTACCGCACCGGGATCGCTAACTATGGCTACACCTTC.

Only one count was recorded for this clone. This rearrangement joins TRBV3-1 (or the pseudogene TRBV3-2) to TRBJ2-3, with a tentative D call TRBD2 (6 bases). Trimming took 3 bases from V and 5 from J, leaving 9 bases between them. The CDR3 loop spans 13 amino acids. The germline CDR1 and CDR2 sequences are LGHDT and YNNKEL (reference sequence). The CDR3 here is CASSQFGGDTQYF. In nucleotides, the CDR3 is TGTGCCAGCAGCCAGTTCGGGGGAGATACGCAGTATTTT.

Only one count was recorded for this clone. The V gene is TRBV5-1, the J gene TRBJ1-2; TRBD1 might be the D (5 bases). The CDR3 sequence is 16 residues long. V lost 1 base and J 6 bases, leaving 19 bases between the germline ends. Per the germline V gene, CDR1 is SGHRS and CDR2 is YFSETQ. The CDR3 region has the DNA TGCGCCAGCAGCTTGACTGCCGGGGCCTCCCCAAATGGCTACACCTTC. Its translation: CASSLTAGASPNGYTF. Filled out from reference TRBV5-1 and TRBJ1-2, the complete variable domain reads KAGVTQTPRYLIKTRGQQVTLSCSPISGHRSVSWYQQTPGQGLQFLFEYFSETQRNKGNFPGRFSGRQFSNSRSEMNVSTLELGDSALYLCASSLTAGASPNGYTFGSGTRLTVV.

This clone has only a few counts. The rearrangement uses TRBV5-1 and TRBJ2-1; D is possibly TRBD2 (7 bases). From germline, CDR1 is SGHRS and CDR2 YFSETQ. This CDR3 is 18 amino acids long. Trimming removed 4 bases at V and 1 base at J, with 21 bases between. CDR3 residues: CASSVTPLAGASYNEQFF. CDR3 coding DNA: TGCGCCAGCAGCGTAACCCCTCTCGCGGGGGCGTCCTACAATGAGCAGTTCTTC.

The CDR3 DNA follows: TGTGCCAGCAGCCTACGACAGGGGGATGAAAAACTGTTTTTT. Its protein product is CASSLRQGDEKLFF. The V gene is TRBV3-1 (or the pseudogene TRBV3-2), the J gene TRBJ1-4; 9 positions match TRBD1. There are 14 residues in the CDR3. Germline CDR1 LGHDT, CDR2 YNNKEL (reference sequence). Trimming took 4 bases from V and 6 from J; bases not matched to a gene: 3.

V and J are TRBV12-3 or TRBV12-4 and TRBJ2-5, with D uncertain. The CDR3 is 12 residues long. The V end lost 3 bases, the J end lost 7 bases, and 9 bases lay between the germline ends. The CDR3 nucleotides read TGTGCCAGCAGTTTTGGGGAAGGGACCCAGTACTTC. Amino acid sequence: CASSFGEGTQYF.

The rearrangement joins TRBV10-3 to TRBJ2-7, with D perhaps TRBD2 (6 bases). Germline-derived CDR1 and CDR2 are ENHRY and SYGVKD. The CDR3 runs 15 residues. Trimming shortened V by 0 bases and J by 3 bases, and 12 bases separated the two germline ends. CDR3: CAISESGLRNYEQYF. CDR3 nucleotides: TGTGCCATCAGTGAGTCGGGACTGCGGAACTACGAGCAGTACTTC.

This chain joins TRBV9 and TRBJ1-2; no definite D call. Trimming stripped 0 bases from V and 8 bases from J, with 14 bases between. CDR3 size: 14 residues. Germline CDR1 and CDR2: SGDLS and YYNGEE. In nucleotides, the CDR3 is TGTGCCAGCAGCGTAGATGAAGCAAACAGCGGCTACACCTTC. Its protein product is CASSVDEANSGYTF.

CDR3 nucleotide sequence: TGTGCCAGCAGCCCCAGGACAGGGAGTGGTGAAGCTTTCTTT. It codes for CASSPRTGSGEAFF. The chain combines TRBV7-9 with TRBJ1-1; the match to TRBD1 covers 8 bases. CDR1 and CDR2 (germline): SEHNR, FQNEAQ (reference sequence). V shed 5 bases, J shed 7 bases, and the junction held 9 bases outside the gene matches. The CDR3 sequence is 14 residues long.

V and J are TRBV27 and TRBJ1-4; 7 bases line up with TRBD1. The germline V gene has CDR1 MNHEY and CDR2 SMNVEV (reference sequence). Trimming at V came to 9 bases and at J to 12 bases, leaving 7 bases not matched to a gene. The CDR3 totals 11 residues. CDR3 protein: CASRQGMELFF. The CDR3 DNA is TGTGCCAGTCGACAGGGTATGGAACTGTTTTTT.